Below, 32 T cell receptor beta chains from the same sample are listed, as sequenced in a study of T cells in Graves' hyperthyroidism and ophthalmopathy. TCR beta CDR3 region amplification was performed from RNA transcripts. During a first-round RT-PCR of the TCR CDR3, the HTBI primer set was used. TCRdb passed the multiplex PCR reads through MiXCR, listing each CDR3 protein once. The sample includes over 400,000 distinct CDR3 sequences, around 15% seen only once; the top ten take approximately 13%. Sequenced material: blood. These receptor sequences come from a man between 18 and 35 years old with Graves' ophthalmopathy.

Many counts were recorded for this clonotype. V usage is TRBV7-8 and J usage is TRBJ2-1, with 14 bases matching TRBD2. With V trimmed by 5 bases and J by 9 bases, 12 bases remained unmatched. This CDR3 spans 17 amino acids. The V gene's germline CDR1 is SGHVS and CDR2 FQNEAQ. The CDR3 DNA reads TGTGCCAGCAGCCCCAGAGGACTAGCGGGAGGCGGGCTTGAGCAGTTCTTC. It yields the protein CASSPRGLAGGGLEQFF. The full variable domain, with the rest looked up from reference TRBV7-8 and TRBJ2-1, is GAGVSQSPRYKVAKRGQDVALRCDPISGHVSLFWYQQALGQGPEFLTYFQNEAQLDKSGLPSDRFFAERPEGSVSTLKIQRTQQEDSAVYLCASSPRGLAGGGLEQFFGPGTRLTVL.

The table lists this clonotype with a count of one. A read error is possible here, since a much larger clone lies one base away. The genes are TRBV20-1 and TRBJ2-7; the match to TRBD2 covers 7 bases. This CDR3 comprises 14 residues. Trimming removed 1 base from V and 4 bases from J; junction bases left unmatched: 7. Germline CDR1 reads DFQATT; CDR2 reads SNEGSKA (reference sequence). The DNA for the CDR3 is TGCAGTGCTAGAGGCCTGCGGGGGATATACGAGCAGTACTTC. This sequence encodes CSARGLRGIYEQYF.

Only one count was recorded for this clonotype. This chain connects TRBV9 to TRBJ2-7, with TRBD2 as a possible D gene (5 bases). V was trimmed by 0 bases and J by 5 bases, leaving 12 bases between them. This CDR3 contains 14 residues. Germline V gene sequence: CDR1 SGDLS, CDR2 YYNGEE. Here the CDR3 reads CASSVAGNFHEQYF. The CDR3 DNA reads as TGTGCCAGCAGCGTAGCGGGGAATTTCCACGAGCAGTACTTC.

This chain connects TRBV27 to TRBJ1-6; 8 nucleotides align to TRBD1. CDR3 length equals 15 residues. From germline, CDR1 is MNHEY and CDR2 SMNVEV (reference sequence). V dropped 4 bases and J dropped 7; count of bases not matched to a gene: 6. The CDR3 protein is CASSSHRGWNSPLHF. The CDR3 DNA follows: TGTGCCAGCAGTTCTCACAGGGGGTGGAATTCACCCCTCCACTTT.

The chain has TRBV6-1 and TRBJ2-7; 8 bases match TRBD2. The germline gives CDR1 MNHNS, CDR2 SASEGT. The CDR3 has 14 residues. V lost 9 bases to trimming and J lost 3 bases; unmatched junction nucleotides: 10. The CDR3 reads CARLWGLVGYEQYF. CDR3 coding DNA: TGTGCCAGACTGTGGGGACTAGTGGGCTACGAGCAGTACTTC.

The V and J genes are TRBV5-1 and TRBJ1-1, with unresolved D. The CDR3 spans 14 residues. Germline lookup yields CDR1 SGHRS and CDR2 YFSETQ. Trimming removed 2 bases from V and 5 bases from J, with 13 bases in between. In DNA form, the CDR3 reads TGCGCCAGCAGCTTATCAGTATCGGAGACTGAAGCTTTCTTT. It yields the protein CASSLSVSETEAFF.

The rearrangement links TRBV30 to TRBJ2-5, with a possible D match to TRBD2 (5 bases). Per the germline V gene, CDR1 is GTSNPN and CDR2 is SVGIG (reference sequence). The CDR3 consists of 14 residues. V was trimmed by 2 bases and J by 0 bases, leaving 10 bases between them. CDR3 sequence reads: CAWSQTTYQETQYF. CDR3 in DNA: TGTGCCTGGAGTCAGACTACGTACCAAGAGACCCAGTACTTC.

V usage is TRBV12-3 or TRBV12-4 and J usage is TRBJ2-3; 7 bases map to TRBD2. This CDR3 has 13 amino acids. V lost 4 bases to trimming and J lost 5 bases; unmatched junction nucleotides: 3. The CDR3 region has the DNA TGTGCCAGCAGTTCTGCGGGAGAAGATACGCAGTATTTT. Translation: CASSSAGEDTQYF.

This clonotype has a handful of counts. The CDR3 DNA is TGCGCCAGCAGCCAAGATGTTGGGGGAAATCAGCCCCAGCATTTT. Residues: CASSQDVGGNQPQHF. The chain recombines TRBV4-1 with TRBJ1-5; possible D gene TRBD1, 5 bases. Germline values: CDR1 MGHRA, CDR2 YSYEKL. With 0 bases removed from V and 4 bases from J, the gap between germline ends came to 10 bases. CDR3 length: 15 amino acids.

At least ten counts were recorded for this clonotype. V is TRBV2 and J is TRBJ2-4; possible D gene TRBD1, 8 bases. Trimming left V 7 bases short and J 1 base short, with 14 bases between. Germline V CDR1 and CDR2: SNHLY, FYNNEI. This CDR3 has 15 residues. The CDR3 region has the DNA TGTGCCAGCAAAACAGGGGGGGGGGCCAAAAACATTCAGTACTTC. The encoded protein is CASKTGGGAKNIQYF.

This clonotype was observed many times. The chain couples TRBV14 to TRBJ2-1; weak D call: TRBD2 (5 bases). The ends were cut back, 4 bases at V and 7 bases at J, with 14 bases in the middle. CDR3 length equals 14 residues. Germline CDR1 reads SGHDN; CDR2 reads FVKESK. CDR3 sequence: CASSPRESFNEQFF. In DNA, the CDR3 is TGTGCCAGCAGCCCGAGGGAGAGTTTTAATGAGCAGTTCTTC.

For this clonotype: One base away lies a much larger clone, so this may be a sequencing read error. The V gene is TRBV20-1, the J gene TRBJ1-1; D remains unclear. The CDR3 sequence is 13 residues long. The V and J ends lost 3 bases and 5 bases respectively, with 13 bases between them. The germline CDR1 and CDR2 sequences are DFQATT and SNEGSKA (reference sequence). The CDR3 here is CSASPSPWTEAFF. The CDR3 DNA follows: TGCAGTGCTAGCCCCTCCCCGTGGACTGAAGCTTTCTTT.

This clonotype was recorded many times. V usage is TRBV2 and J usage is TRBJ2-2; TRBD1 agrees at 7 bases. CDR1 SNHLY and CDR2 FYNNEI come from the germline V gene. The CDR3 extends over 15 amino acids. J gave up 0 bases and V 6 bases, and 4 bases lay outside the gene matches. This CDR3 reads CASRTGTANTGELFF. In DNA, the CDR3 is TGTGCCAGCAGGACCGGGACAGCGAACACCGGGGAGCTGTTTTTT.

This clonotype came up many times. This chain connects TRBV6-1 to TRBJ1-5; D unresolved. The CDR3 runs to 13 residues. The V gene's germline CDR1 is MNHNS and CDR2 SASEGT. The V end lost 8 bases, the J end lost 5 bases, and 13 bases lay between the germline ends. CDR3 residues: CASCLSEYQPQHF. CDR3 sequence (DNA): TGTGCCAGCTGCCTCTCCGAGTATCAGCCCCAGCATTTT.

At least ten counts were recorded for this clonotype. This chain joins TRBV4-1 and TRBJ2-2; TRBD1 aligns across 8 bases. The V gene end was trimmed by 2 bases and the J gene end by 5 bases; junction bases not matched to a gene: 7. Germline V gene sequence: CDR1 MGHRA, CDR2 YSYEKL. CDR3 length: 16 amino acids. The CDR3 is CASSQRTGRQTGELFF. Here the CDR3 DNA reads TGCGCCAGCAGCCAAAGGACAGGGCGTCAAACCGGGGAGCTGTTTTTT.

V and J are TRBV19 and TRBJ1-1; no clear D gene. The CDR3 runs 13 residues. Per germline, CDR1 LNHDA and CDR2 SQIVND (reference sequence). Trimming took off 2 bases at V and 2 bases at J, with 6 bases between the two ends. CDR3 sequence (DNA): TGTGCCAGTAGTATATCCAGTAACACTGAAGCTTTCTTT. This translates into CASSISSNTEAFF.

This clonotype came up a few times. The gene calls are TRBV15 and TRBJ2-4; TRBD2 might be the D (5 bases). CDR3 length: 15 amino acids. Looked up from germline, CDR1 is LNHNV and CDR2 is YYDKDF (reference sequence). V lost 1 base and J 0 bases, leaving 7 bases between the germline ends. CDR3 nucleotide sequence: TGTGCCACCAGCAGAGGGCGGGTAGCCAAAAACATTCAGTACTTC. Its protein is CATSRGRVAKNIQYF.

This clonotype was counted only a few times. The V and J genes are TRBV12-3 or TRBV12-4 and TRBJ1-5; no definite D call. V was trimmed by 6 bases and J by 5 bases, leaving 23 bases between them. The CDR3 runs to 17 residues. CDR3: CASSPAPHRSLYQPQHF. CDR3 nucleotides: TGTGCCAGCAGCCCCGCTCCCCACCGGAGCCTGTATCAGCCCCAGCATTTT.

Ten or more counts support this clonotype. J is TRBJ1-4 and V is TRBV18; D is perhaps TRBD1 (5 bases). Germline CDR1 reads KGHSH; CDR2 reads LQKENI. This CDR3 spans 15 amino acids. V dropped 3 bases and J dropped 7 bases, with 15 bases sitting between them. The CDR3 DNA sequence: TGTGCCAGCTCACCTCAGCGGGACGGTACTGAAAAACTGTTTTTT. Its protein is CASSPQRDGTEKLFF.

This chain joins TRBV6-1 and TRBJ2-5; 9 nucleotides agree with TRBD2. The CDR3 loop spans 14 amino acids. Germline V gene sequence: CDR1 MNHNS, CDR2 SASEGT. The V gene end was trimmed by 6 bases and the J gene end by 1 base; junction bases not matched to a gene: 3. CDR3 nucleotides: TGTGCCAGCAGAGAGCGGGAGGTCCAAGAGACCCAGTACTTC. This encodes CASREREVQETQYF.

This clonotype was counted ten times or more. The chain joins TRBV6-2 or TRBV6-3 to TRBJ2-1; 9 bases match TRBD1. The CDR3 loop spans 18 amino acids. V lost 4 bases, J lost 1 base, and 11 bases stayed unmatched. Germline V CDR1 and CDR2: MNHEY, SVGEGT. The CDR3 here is CASSFNRGLIQSYNEQFF. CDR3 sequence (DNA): TGTGCCAGCAGTTTCAACAGGGGGCTAATACAATCCTACAATGAGCAGTTCTTC.

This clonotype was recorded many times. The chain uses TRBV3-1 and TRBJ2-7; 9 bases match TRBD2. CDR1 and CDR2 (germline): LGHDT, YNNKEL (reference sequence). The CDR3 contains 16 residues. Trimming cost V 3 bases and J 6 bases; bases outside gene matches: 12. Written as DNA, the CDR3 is TGTGCCAGCAGCCAGGGGTGGGGTAGCGGGGGTACCGAGCAGTACTTC. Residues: CASSQGWGSGGTEQYF.

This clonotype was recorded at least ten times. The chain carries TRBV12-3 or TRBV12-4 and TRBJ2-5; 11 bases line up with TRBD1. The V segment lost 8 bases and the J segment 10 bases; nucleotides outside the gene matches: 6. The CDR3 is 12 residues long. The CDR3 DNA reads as TGTGCCAGCCGGACAGGGGGCCGCAGCCAGTACTTC. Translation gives CASRTGGRSQYF.

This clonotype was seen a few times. CDR3 bases: TGTGCCAGCAGTTTAGGGGGGACAGGCCTCTCCTACGAGCAGTACTTC. Protein sequence: CASSLGGTGLSYEQYF. V is TRBV12-3 or TRBV12-4 and J is TRBJ2-7; 8 bases match TRBD1. J gave up 0 bases and V 1 base, and 5 bases lay outside the gene matches. The length of the CDR3 is 16 residues.

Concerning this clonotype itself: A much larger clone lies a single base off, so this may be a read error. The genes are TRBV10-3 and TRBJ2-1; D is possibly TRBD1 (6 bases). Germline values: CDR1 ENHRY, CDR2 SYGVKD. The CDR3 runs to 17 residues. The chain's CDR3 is CAISTIATTGRYDEQFF. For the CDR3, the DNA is TGTGCCATCAGTACAATAGCCACGACAGGACGCTACGATGAGCAGTTCTTC.

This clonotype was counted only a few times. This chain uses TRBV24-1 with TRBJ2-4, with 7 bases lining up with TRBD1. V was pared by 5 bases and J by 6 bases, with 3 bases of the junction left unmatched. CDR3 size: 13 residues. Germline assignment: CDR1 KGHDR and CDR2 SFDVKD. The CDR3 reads CATSVGGGNIQYF. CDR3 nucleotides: TGTGCCACCAGTGTAGGGGGCGGAAACATTCAGTACTTC.

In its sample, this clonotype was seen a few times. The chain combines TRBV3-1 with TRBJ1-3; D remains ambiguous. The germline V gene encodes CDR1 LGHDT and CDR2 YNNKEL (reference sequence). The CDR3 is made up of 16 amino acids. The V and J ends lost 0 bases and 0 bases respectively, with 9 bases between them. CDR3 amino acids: CASSQDDLSSGNTIYF. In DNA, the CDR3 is TGTGCCAGCAGCCAAGACGACCTGAGCTCTGGAAACACCATATATTTT. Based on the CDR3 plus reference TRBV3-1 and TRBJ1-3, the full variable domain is DTAVSQTPKYLVTQMGNDKSIKCEQNLGHDTMYWYKQDSKKFLKIMFSYNNKELIINETVPNRFSPKSPDKAHLNLHINSLELGDSAVYFCASSQDDLSSGNTIYFGEGSWLTVV.

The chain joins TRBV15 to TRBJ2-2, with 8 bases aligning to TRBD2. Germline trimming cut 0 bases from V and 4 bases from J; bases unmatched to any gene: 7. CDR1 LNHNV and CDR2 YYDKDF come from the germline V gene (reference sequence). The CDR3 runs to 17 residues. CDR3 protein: CATSRDLWLAGTGELFF. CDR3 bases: TGTGCCACCAGCAGAGATCTCTGGCTAGCGGGCACCGGGGAGCTGTTTTTT.

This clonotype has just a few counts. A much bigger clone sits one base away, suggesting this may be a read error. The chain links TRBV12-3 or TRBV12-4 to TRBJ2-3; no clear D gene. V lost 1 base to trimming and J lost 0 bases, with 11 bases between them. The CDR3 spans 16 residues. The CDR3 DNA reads TGTGCCAGCAGTTTAGGGGCGGTCTCTAGCACAGATACGCAGTATTTT. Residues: CASSLGAVSSTDTQYF.

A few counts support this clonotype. CDR3 sequence (DNA): TGTGCCTGGAGTGTACAGGGGGGATTCAAACTGTTTTTT. Its translation: CAWSVQGGFKLFF. The chain combines TRBV30 with TRBJ1-4; TRBD1 matches at 8 bases. J was trimmed by 11 bases and V by 0 bases; bases with no gene match: 5. CDR3 length equals 13 residues. Germline CDR1 reads GTSNPN; CDR2 reads SVGIG (reference sequence).

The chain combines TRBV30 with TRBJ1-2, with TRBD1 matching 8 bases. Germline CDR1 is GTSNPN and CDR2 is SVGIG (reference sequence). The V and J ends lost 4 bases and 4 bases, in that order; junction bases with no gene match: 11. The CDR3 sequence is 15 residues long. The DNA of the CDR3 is TGTGCCTGGATCCCACCCCAGGGGGCGTTCTATGGCTACACCTTC. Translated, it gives CAWIPPQGAFYGYTF.

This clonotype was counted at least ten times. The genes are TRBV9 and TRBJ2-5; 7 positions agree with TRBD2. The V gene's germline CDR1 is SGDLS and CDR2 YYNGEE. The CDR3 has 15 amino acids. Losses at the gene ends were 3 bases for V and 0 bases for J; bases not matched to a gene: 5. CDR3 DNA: TGTGCCAGCAGCGAGGGTGCGGGGGACCAAGAGACCCAGTACTTC. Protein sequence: CASSEGAGDQETQYF.